This T cell receptor (beta chain) was captured in a study of blood T cell repertoires in COVID-19. Study-level information: Donors in the United States, Italy and Spain gave samples during acute or convalescent COVID-19.

In the authors' workflow: Amplification from reference gene primers served as the basis for estimated nucleated cell counts. Data came from immunoSEQ multiplex PCR; TCRdb stores just in-frame clones and leaves some out. V, J and clone size reflect that table, while D and trimming were determined from the DNA. In the table there are 200,000 to 250,000 clones, over 75% of which are singletons. The V gene's germline CDR1 is LNHDA and CDR2 SQIVND (reference sequence). The CDR3 has 15 amino acids. Between the trimmed V and J ends, which lost 6 bases and 0 bases, there was a span of 12 bases. This chain connects TRBV19 to TRBJ1-5, with a possible D match to TRBD1 (6 bases). Sequencing was carried out using PBMCs or T cells enriched from blood (not recorded which). The receptor's source is a man aged 30-40 years with acute COVID-19. In DNA, the CDR3 is TGTGCCAGTAGCCTGCCGGGACATAGCAATCAGCCCCAGCATTTT. It is translated as CASSLPGHSNQPQHF.